The 12 T cell receptor beta chains given below trace back to one sample, sequenced in a study of a mutant IDH1 vaccine in newly diagnosed glioma. For these TCRs, the target antigens are not known. Specified time point: week 47, end of study. The study gave 300 ug of mutant IDH1 20-mer peptide per vaccine dose, with topical imiquimod. Measured with immunoSEQ multiplex PCR; TCRdb has only the in-frame clones, and not every one. This sample has around 50,000 clones, with around 84% found just once. The material was PBMCs, obtained from a glioma patient whose treatment included an IDH1 peptide vaccine. Every receptor here comes from a woman aged 30 to 39 with glioma. Some clones in this sample may be carry-over from other donors' samples.

V usage is TRBV29-1 and J usage is TRBJ2-7, with D possibly matching TRBD2 (5 bases). Germline CDR1 is SQVTM and CDR2 is ANQGSEA. V gave up 7 bases and J gave up 6 bases, with 19 bases separating them. The CDR3 length is 13 residues. CDR3 in DNA: TGCAGCGCTGTAATTGGGAGCATGGGCGAGCAGTACTTC. It codes for CSAVIGSMGEQYF.

The CDR3 spells CASSLVPGEGTQYF. The CDR3 region has the DNA TGTGCCAGCAGCTTAGTTCCGGGAGAAGGGACCCAGTACTTC. The V call is TRBV7-2, the J call TRBJ2-5, with a tentative D call TRBD2 (6 bases). CDR1 is SGHTA, CDR2 FQGNSA, per germline. V lost 1 base, J lost 7 bases, and 13 bases lay in between. The CDR3 spans 14 residues.

This clone was observed a single time. The CDR3 protein is CAWSVTSTGETEKLFF. The CDR3 DNA reads as TGTGCCTGGAGTGTAACCTCCACAGGGGAAACTGAAAAACTGTTTTTT. The chain is built from TRBV30 and TRBJ1-4, with 7 bases aligning to TRBD1. The length of the CDR3 is 16 residues. Germline trimming cut 0 bases from V and 7 bases from J; bases unmatched to any gene: 11. Germline-derived CDR1 and CDR2 are GTSNPN and SVGIG (reference sequence).

The rearrangement uses TRBV20-1 and TRBJ2-7; unclear D gene. In germline, CDR1 is DFQATT, CDR2 SNEGSKA (reference sequence). The ends were cut back, 0 bases at V and 3 bases at J, with 3 bases in the middle. CDR3 length: 11 residues. The CDR3 DNA follows: TGCAGTGCTAGAGATGGCTACGAGCAGTACTTC. Its translation: CSARDGYEQYF.

The V gene is TRBV30, the J gene TRBJ1-4; D is undetermined. There are 11 residues in the CDR3. The V end lost 5 bases, the J end lost 7 bases, and 8 bases lay between the germline ends. Germline values: CDR1 GTSNPN, CDR2 SVGIG (reference sequence). The CDR3 nucleotides are TGTGCCTGGTCACATGGTGAAAAACTGTTTTTT. Protein product: CAWSHGEKLFF.

V is TRBV6-5 and J is TRBJ2-1, with 8 bases matching TRBD2. The CDR3 is made up of 16 amino acids. Germline assignment: CDR1 MNHEY and CDR2 SVGAGI. With V trimmed by 0 bases and J by 2 bases, 3 bases remained unmatched. CDR3 in amino acids: CASSYSSGETYNEQFF. The CDR3 DNA sequence: TGTGCCAGCAGTTACTCTAGCGGGGAAACCTACAATGAGCAGTTCTTC.

V is TRBV19 and J is TRBJ1-5; D is undetermined. CDR3 length: 13 amino acids. Germline CDR1 reads LNHDA; CDR2 reads SQIVND (reference sequence). The V end lost 5 bases, the J end lost 5 bases, and 10 bases lay between the germline ends. DNA of the CDR3: TGTGCCAGTAGTCTACAGCAGCATCAGCCCCAGCATTTT. This codes for CASSLQQHQPQHF.

This chain uses TRBV4-1 with TRBJ1-1; TRBD1 matches 7 bases. V shed 3 bases, J shed 6 bases, and the junction held 7 bases outside the gene matches. CDR1 and CDR2 (germline): MGHRA, YSYEKL. The CDR3 is 14 amino acids. CDR3 amino acids: CASSHTGEVAEAFF. The CDR3 DNA is TGCGCCAGCAGCCATACAGGGGAGGTGGCTGAAGCTTTCTTT.

V is TRBV2 and J is TRBJ2-7, with 8 bases fitting TRBD2. The CDR3 spans 15 residues. The V gene end was trimmed by 0 bases and the J gene end by 5 bases; junction bases not matched to a gene: 6. The germline V gene has CDR1 SNHLY and CDR2 FYNNEI. The CDR3 loop is CASSEAYGGANEQYF. The CDR3 DNA is TGTGCCAGCAGTGAAGCCTACGGGGGGGCCAACGAGCAGTACTTC.

V and J are TRBV2 and TRBJ1-4, with 10 bases that match TRBD1. This CDR3 contains 14 residues. V lost 5 bases to trimming and J lost 5 bases; unmatched junction nucleotides: 2. CDR1 is SNHLY and CDR2 is FYNNEI in the germline V gene. The CDR3 DNA is TGTGCCAGCAGTAGGGGACAGGGGAATGAAAAACTGTTTTTT. Translation gives CASSRGQGNEKLFF. Combining the CDR3 with reference TRBV2 and TRBJ1-4 gives the whole variable domain EPEVTQTPSHQVTQMGQEVILRCVPISNHLYFYWYRQILGQKVEFLVSFYNNEISEKSEIFDDQFSVERPDGSNFTLKIRSTKLEDSAMYFCASSRGQGNEKLFFGSGTQLSVL.

V gene TRBV11-2 combines with J gene TRBJ1-2; the D gene is possibly TRBD1 (5 bases). Germline V gene lookup returns CDR1 SGHAT and CDR2 FQNNGV. The V and J ends lost 6 bases and 3 bases respectively, with 17 bases between them. This CDR3 has 15 amino acids. The CDR3 coding sequence is TGTGCCAGCAGTCCTATGCGTGGGGGGTACTATGGCTACACCTTC. Protein product: CASSPMRGGYYGYTF.

This clone has just one count. The chain has TRBV6-1 and TRBJ2-3; 9 bases align to TRBD2. This CDR3 is 16 amino acids long. Trimming at V came to 1 base and at J to 5 bases, leaving 7 bases not matched to a gene. Germline V gene sequence: CDR1 MNHNS, CDR2 SASEGT. The CDR3 DNA reads as TGTGCCAGCAGTGAAGGGGCGGGAGGGCCAAGAGATACGCAGTATTTT. Its protein is CASSEGAGGPRDTQYF.